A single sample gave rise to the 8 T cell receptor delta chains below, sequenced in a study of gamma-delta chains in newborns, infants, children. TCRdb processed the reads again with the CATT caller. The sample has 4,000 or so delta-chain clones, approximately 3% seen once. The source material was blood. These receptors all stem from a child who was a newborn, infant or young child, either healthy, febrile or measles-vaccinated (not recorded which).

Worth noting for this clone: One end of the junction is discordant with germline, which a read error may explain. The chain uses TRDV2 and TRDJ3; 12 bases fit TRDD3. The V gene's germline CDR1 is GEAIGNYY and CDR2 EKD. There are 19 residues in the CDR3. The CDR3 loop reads CARDTWGIRPSWDTRQMFF. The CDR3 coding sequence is TGTGCCCGTGACACCTGGGGGATACGCCCCTCCTGGGACACCCGACAGATGTTTTTC.

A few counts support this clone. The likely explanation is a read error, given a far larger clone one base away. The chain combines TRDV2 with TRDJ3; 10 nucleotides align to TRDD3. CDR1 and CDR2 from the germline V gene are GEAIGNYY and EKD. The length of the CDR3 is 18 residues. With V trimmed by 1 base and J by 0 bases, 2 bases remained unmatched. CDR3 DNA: TGTGCCTGTGACACGTACTGGGGGATCTCCTGGGACACCCGACAGATGTTTTTC. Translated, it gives CACDTYWGISWDTRQMFF.

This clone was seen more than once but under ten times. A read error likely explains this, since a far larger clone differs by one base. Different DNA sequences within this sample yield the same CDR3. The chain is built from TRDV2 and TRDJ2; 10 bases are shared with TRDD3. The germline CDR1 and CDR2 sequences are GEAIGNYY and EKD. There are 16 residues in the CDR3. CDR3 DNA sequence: TGTGCCTGTGACACCGTGGGGGATACTTTGACAGCGCAACTCTTCTTT. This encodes CACDTVGDTLTAQLFF.

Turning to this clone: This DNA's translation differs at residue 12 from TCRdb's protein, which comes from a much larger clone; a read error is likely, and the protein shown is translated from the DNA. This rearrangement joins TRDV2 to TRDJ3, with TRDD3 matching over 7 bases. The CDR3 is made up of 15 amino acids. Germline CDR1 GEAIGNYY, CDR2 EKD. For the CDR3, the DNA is TGTGCCTGTGACTGGGGGACATGGGACACCCGACGGATGTTTTTC. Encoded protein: CACDWGTWDTRRMFF.

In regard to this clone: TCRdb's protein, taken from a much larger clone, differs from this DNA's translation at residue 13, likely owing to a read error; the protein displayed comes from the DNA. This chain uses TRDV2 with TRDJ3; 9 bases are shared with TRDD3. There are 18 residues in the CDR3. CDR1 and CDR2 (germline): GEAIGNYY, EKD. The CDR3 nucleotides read TGTGCCTGTGACGCCTACTGGGGGAGCTCCTGGGACTCCCGACAGATGTTTTTC. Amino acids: CACDAYWGSSWDSRQMFF.

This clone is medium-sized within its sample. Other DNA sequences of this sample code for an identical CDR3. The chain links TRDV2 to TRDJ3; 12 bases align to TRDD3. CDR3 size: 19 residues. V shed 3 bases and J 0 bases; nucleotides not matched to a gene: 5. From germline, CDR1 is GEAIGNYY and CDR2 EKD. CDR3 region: CACDATGGYNSWDTRQMFF. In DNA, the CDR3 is TGTGCCTGTGACGCGACTGGGGGATACAACTCCTGGGACACCCGACAGATGTTTTTC.

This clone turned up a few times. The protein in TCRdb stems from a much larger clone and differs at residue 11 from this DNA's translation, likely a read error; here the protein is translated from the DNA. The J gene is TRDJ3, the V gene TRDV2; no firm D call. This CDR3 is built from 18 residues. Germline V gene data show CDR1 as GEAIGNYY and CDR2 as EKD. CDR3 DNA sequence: TGTGCCTGTGACACCGTCCCTGCGAACTCCCGGGACACCCGACAGATGTTTTTC. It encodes CACDTVPANSRDTRQMFF.

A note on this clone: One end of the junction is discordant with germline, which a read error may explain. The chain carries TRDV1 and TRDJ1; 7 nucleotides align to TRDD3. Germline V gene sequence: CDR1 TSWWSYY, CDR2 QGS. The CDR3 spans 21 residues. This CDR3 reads CALGERFTYVLGGWATDKLTF. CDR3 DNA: TGTGCTCTTGGGGAACGTTTCACCTACGTTCTGGGGGGATGGGCCACCGATAAACTCACCTTT.